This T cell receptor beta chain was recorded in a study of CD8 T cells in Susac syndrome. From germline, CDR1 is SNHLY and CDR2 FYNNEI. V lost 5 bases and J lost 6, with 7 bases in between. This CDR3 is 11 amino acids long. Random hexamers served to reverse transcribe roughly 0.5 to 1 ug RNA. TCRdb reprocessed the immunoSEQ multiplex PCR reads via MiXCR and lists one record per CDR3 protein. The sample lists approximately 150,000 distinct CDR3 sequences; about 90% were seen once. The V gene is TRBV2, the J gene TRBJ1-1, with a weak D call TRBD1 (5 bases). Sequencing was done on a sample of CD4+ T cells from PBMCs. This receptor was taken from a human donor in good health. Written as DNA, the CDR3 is TGTGCCAGCAGTCAGGGCCCTGAAGCTTTCTTT. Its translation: CASSQGPEAFF.